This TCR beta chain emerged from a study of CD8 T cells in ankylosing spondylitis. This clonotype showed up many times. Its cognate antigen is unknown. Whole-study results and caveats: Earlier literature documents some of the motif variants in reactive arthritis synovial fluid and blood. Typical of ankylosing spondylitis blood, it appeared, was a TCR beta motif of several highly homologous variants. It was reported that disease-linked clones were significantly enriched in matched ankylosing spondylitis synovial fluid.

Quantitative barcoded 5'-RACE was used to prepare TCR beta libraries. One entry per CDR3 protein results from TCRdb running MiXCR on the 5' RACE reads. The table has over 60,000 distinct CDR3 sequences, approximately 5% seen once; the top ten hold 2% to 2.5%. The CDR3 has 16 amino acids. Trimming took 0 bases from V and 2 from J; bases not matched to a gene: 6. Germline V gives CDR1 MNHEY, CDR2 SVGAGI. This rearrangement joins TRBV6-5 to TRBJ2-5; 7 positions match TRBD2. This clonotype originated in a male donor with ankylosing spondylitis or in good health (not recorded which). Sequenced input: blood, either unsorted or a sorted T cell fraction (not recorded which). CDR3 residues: CASSYSRRAGQETQYF. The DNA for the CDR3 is TGTGCCAGCAGTTACTCTAGGAGAGCGGGGCAAGAGACCCAGTACTTC.